Listed here is a single TCR beta chain. Its antigen remains unidentified. Germline V lookup: CDR1 PRHDT, CDR2 FYEKMQ (reference sequence). The CDR3 is made up of 15 amino acids. Trimming at V came to 5 bases and at J to 1 base, leaving 6 bases not matched to a gene. Naive CD8 cells lacked CD45RO and underwent positive selection for CCR7, leaving out terminally differentiated effector memory CD45RA+ cells. Researchers ran the assay at a deep level. Assay: immunoSEQ multiplex PCR; the TCRdb copy retains only in-frame clones and omits some. The sample holds hundreds of thousands of clones, around 96% seen once. The data derive from a study of shared clonotypes between healthy human individuals. Study information: Three men and a couple of women, aged 18 to 49, were donors. Three plates were used per donor for CD4 naive, three for CD4 memory, two for CD8 naive and one for CD8 memory. Study-level findings and limits: Although depth was large, rarefaction showed that sequencing of the sorted subsets was incomplete.

The TCR was taken from a woman under 40 in good health. Specimen: naive CD8+ T cells sorted from blood. The chain combines TRBV13 with TRBJ2-7; 9 nucleotides line up with TRBD1. The CDR3 region has the DNA TGTGCCAGCAGCCAGGCCGGGACAGGGTCCTACGAGCAGTACTTC. Protein: CASSQAGTGSYEQYF. The full variable domain, completed using reference TRBV13 and TRBJ2-7, is AAGVIQSPRHLIKEKRETATLKCYPIPRHDTVYWYQQGPGQDPQFLISFYEKMQSDKGSIPDRFSAQQFSDYHSELNMSSLELGDSALYFCASSQAGTGSYEQYFGPGTRLTVT.